A single sample gave rise to the 32 T cell receptor beta chains below, sequenced in a study of CD8+ T cells in alopecia areata. Sample treatment: oral pan-JAK inhibitor, 5-10 mg twice daily. RNA, once extracted, was reverse transcribed into cDNA for use as the sequencing template. Sequencing was performed with immunoSEQ multiplex PCR; in TCRdb, only in-frame clones are kept and a portion is missing. In the table there are 75,000 to 80,000 clones, 66% of which are singletons. Source: CD8+ T cells sorted from blood, taken at week 24, from a patient treated with tofacitinib. Every receptor here comes from a human donor with alopecia areata.

This clone has just one count. The rearrangement uses TRBV7-2 and TRBJ2-7; D not certain. V was cut by 2 bases and J by 2 bases, with 10 bases left in between. CDR3 length: 14 amino acids. Germline V gene lookup returns CDR1 SGHTA and CDR2 FQGNSA. In nucleotides, the CDR3 is TGTGCCAGCAGCTTACATGATGGAGCCTACGAGCAGTACTTC. Translation: CASSLHDGAYEQYF.

Only a few counts were recorded for this clone. The chain is built from TRBV27 and TRBJ1-1; tentative D call: TRBD1 (5 bases). V dropped 10 bases and J dropped 5 bases, with 17 bases sitting between them. Germline CDR1 reads MNHEY; CDR2 reads SMNVEV (reference sequence). The CDR3 consists of 13 residues. The CDR3 protein is CATIGQAKTEAFF. The CDR3, as DNA: TGTGCCACGATCGGACAAGCGAAAACTGAAGCTTTCTTT.

CDR3 amino acids: CASSLPSSQGYEQFF. CDR3 coding DNA: TGTGCCAGCAGCCTCCCCTCTTCCCAGGGATATGAGCAGTTCTTC. The chain links TRBV7-6 to TRBJ2-1, with D tentatively TRBD1 (5 bases). The germline V gene encodes CDR1 SGHVS and CDR2 FNYEAQ. CDR3 size: 15 residues. V was trimmed by 5 bases and J by 8 bases, leaving 19 bases between them.

The rearrangement joins TRBV14 to TRBJ2-7, with TRBD2 matching 7 bases. In germline, CDR1 is SGHDN, CDR2 FVKESK. The CDR3 extends over 15 amino acids. Losses at the gene ends were 1 base for V and 4 bases for J; bases not matched to a gene: 7. This CDR3 reads CASSQGTSIHYEQYF. The DNA of the CDR3 is TGTGCCAGCAGCCAAGGGACTAGTATTCATTACGAGCAGTACTTC.

This clone was seen only once. The J gene is TRBJ1-2, the V gene TRBV29-1, with TRBD1 matching 9 bases. Germline values: CDR1 SQVTM, CDR2 ANQGSEA. Trimming took 6 bases from V and 8 from J; bases not matched to a gene: 10. This CDR3 spans 13 amino acids. The CDR3 coding sequence is TGCAGCGTGTGGAGCGACAGGGGGTTCGGCTACACCTTC. Its translation: CSVWSDRGFGYTF.

This clone was detected only a few times. This chain joins TRBV4-1 and TRBJ2-3; 11 bases line up with TRBD2. Per the germline V gene, CDR1 is MGHRA and CDR2 is YSYEKL. V was clipped by 4 bases and J by 4 bases; unmatched bases: 7. The CDR3 runs 16 residues. CDR3 region: CASSPGGSGGADTQYF. The CDR3, as DNA: TGCGCCAGCAGCCCCGGAGGTAGCGGGGGGGCAGATACGCAGTATTTT.

This clone was seen once. The V gene is TRBV7-2, the J gene TRBJ2-5; TRBD2 aligns across 10 bases. Germline V gene sequence: CDR1 SGHTA, CDR2 FQGNSA. This CDR3 spans 14 amino acids. Losses at the gene ends were 4 bases for V and 7 bases for J; bases not matched to a gene: 6. The CDR3 here is CASSSAGGPGTQYF. In DNA form, the CDR3 reads TGTGCCAGCAGCTCAGCGGGAGGGCCCGGGACCCAGTACTTC.

This clone was picked up a small number of times. This chain links TRBV30 with TRBJ2-3; D remains ambiguous. Per the germline V gene, CDR1 is GTSNPN and CDR2 is SVGIG (reference sequence). Trimming cost V 1 base and J 0 bases, with 8 bases left between them. The CDR3 contains 14 residues. CDR3 amino acids: CAWSGSSSTDTQYF. The CDR3 DNA reads as TGTGCCTGGAGTGGTAGCAGTAGCACAGATACGCAGTATTTT.

This rearrangement joins TRBV9 to TRBJ2-1; D may be TRBD2 (5 bases). Germline assignment: CDR1 SGDLS and CDR2 YYNGEE. V dropped 1 base and J dropped 0 bases, with 11 bases sitting between them. This CDR3 has 16 amino acids. CDR3 sequence: CASSVRTGSSYNEQFF. The CDR3, as DNA: TGTGCCAGCAGCGTAAGGACTGGCAGCTCCTACAATGAGCAGTTCTTC.

The rearrangement joins TRBV4-1 to TRBJ1-1; D call uncertain. CDR1 MGHRA and CDR2 YSYEKL come from the germline V gene. Trimming pared 0 bases from V and 1 base from J, leaving 6 bases between. The CDR3 loop spans 14 amino acids. In DNA form, the CDR3 reads TGCGCCAGCAGCCAAGATGACCCGAACACTGAAGCTTTCTTT. Amino acid sequence: CASSQDDPNTEAFF.

This chain links TRBV2 with TRBJ2-7; D uncertain. The germline gives CDR1 SNHLY, CDR2 FYNNEI. V was pared by 7 bases and J by 3 bases, with 25 bases between. CDR3 length: 17 residues. The CDR3 DNA is TGTGCCAGCATAGAGCGCACGTCTTCGGCGCTTTACTACGAGCAGTACTTC. The encoded protein is CASIERTSSALYYEQYF.

The rearrangement joins TRBV28 to TRBJ2-2; TRBD1 is a possible D gene (6 bases). V was clipped by 3 bases and J by 0 bases, with 8 bases between them. The germline gives CDR1 MDHEN, CDR2 SYDVKM. The CDR3 has 15 amino acids. CDR3 nucleotides: TGTGCCAGCAGTTTCAGGGGAACGAACACCGGGGAGCTGTTTTTT. Its protein is CASSFRGTNTGELFF.

V is TRBV29-1 and J is TRBJ2-7; TRBD2 might be the D (5 bases). V lost 6 bases, J lost 1 base, and 16 bases lay in between. This CDR3 has 14 residues. Looked up from germline, CDR1 is SQVTM and CDR2 is ANQGSEA. CDR3 DNA sequence: TGCAGCGTGGGTGACTTAGCGCCTTCCTACGAGCAGTACTTC. Protein product: CSVGDLAPSYEQYF.

The rearrangement links TRBV13 to TRBJ2-3; maybe TRBD2 (6 bases). Trimming removed 5 bases at V and 2 bases at J, with 17 bases between. This CDR3 spans 16 amino acids. In germline, CDR1 is PRHDT, CDR2 FYEKMQ (reference sequence). The CDR3 coding sequence is TGTGCCAGCAGCCCGTCTCCGGGGGTGATCACAGATACGCAGTATTTT. It yields the protein CASSPSPGVITDTQYF.

The chain uses TRBV7-2 and TRBJ2-1; D not certain. The CDR3 runs 12 residues. CDR1 is SGHTA, CDR2 FQGNSA, per germline. V gave up 4 bases and J gave up 4 bases, with 5 bases separating them. This CDR3 reads CASSSGYNEQFF. In DNA form, the CDR3 reads TGTGCCAGCAGCTCCGGGTACAATGAGCAGTTCTTC.

This clone was picked up a small number of times. The chain has TRBV28 and TRBJ2-1; 10 positions match TRBD2. The CDR3 totals 15 residues. V gave up 5 bases and J gave up 7 bases; unmatched junction bases: 8. Germline values: CDR1 MDHEN, CDR2 SYDVKM. The CDR3 DNA is TGTGCCAGCAGTCGCCCAACTAGCGGGATGAATGAGCAGTTCTTC. Its translation: CASSRPTSGMNEQFF. Full variable domain (rest looked up from reference TRBV28 and TRBJ2-1): DVKVTQSSRYLVKRTGEKVFLECVQDMDHENMFWYRQDPGLGLRLIYFSYDVKMKEKGDIPEGYSVSREKKERFSLILESASTNQTSMYLCASSRPTSGMNEQFFGPGTRLTVL.

The genes are TRBV4-3 and TRBJ2-7; D is undetermined. Germline values: CDR1 LGHNA, CDR2 YSLEER. With 3 bases removed from V and 6 bases from J, the gap between germline ends came to 9 bases. This CDR3 comprises 12 residues. CDR3 sequence reads: CASSQGGTEQYF. As DNA, the CDR3 is TGCGCCAGCAGCCAGGGCGGCACCGAGCAGTACTTC.

The rearrangement joins TRBV23-1 to TRBJ1-3; D is possibly TRBD1 (6 bases). TRBV23-1 is an ORF; its function is uncertain. This CDR3 is built from 19 residues. The germline V and J ends were trimmed by 2 bases and 0 bases, with 20 bases remaining between them. The CDR3 is CASSQPDNTQGCSGNTIYF. The CDR3 DNA reads as TGCGCCAGCAGTCAACCAGATAACACCCAGGGGTGCTCTGGAAACACCATATATTTT.

This clone was recorded a few times. The chain uses TRBV4-3 and TRBJ1-2; D gene ambiguous. V lost 0 bases and J 3 bases, leaving 14 bases between the germline ends. CDR3 length: 16 residues. CDR1 LGHNA and CDR2 YSLEER come from the germline V gene. CDR3 nucleotides: TGCGCCAGCAGCCAAGATCTGGGAGACGCCTACTATGGCTACACCTTC. This translates into CASSQDLGDAYYGYTF.

Details on this clone: The sample carries other DNA sequences with the same CDR3. V usage is TRBV5-1 and J usage is TRBJ1-1; D not resolved. Trimming left V 1 base short and J 1 base short, with 5 bases between. Per germline, CDR1 SGHRS and CDR2 YFSETQ. The CDR3 covers 13 residues. The chain's CDR3 is CASSLSRNTEAFF. CDR3 nucleotide sequence: TGCGCCAGCAGCTTGAGTAGGAACACTGAAGCTTTCTTT.

V is TRBV7-2 and J is TRBJ1-2; unclear D gene. Germline CDR1 and CDR2: SGHTA and FQGNSA. The CDR3 loop spans 13 amino acids. Trimming shortened V by 6 bases and J by 3 bases, and 11 bases separated the two germline ends. The CDR3 DNA reads as TGTGCCAGCAGTCTCATGGGGTACTATGGCTACACCTTC. Amino acids: CASSLMGYYGYTF.

J is TRBJ1-6 and V is TRBV4-3, with D possibly matching TRBD1 (5 bases). Germline V gene sequence: CDR1 LGHNA, CDR2 YSLEER. The CDR3 is 15 residues long. V was cut by 0 bases and J by 8 bases, with 11 bases left in between. CDR3 protein: CASSQDKGLDSPLHF. The CDR3 nucleotides are TGCGCCAGCAGCCAAGATAAGGGGTTGGATTCACCCCTCCACTTT.

As regards this clone: Relative to the germline gene, one junction end is altered; a read error may explain this. The chain combines TRBV6-1 with TRBJ1-3; D perhaps matches TRBD1 (6 bases). CDR1 MNHNS and CDR2 SASEGT come from the germline V gene. There are 15 residues in the CDR3. CDR3 in amino acids: CASNEGGSSGNTIYF. The CDR3 DNA sequence: TGTGCCAGCAATGAAGGGGGTTCCTCTGGAAACACCATATATTTT.

The rearrangement uses TRBV30 and TRBJ2-2; 10 positions agree with TRBD1. This CDR3 has 15 residues. Germline loops: CDR1 GTSNPN, CDR2 SVGIG (reference sequence). Germline trimming cut 2 bases from V and 6 bases from J; bases unmatched to any gene: 6. The chain's CDR3 is CAWSWGQGTAGELFF. Here the CDR3 DNA reads TGTGCCTGGAGTTGGGGACAGGGGACGGCCGGGGAGCTGTTTTTT.

The chain joins TRBV27 to TRBJ2-1; D gene unclear. This CDR3 contains 13 residues. In germline, CDR1 is MNHEY, CDR2 SMNVEV (reference sequence). Deletions cut 5 bases from V and 10 bases from J, with 15 bases between. CDR3 bases: TGTGCCAGCAGTCTCCTAGGGTACGGAGAGCAGTTCTTC. This encodes CASSLLGYGEQFF.

This chain joins TRBV29-1 and TRBJ2-1; possible D gene TRBD2, 5 bases. The CDR3 extends over 13 amino acids. Trimming stripped 3 bases from V and 12 bases from J, with 18 bases between. Looked up from germline, CDR1 is SQVTM and CDR2 is ANQGSEA. Here the CDR3 DNA reads TGCAGCGTTGAGCCCCCTACTAGTCAACGGCAGTTCTTC. Translated, it gives CSVEPPTSQRQFF.

The rearrangement uses TRBV2 and TRBJ2-3; D possibly matches TRBD1 or TRBD2 (5 bases each). Germline V gene lookup returns CDR1 SNHLY and CDR2 FYNNEI. Trimming cost V 4 bases and J 5 bases, with 7 bases left between them. The CDR3 extends over 12 amino acids. CDR3 amino acids: CASSGGIDTQYF. The CDR3 bases are TGTGCCAGCAGTGGGGGGATAGATACGCAGTATTTT.

Details on this clone: The same CDR3 is also encoded by other DNA sequences in this sample. The CDR3 loop reads CASSLVGYNEQFF. CDR3 sequence (DNA): TGCGCCAGCAGCTTGGTGGGGTACAATGAGCAGTTCTTC. V and J are TRBV5-1 and TRBJ2-1; D gene unclear. The CDR3 consists of 13 residues. Trimming removed 0 bases from V and 4 bases from J, with 5 bases in between. Looked up from germline, CDR1 is SGHRS and CDR2 is YFSETQ.

The rearrangement uses TRBV14 and TRBJ2-7, with TRBD1 matching 9 bases. The CDR3 is 16 residues long. V lost 1 base to trimming and J lost 2 bases; unmatched junction nucleotides: 6. CDR1 SGHDN and CDR2 FVKESK come from the germline V gene. The chain's CDR3 is CASSQVGTGPAYEQYF. The CDR3 bases are TGTGCCAGCAGCCAAGTGGGGACAGGGCCGGCCTACGAGCAGTACTTC.

This clone showed up just a few times. This sequence joins TRBV7-2 and TRBJ2-7; D might be TRBD1 (5 bases). Trimming cost V 8 bases and J 2 bases, with 7 bases left between them. CDR3 length equals 11 residues. Germline V gene lookup returns CDR1 SGHTA and CDR2 FQGNSA. The CDR3 DNA follows: TGTGCCAGCGGGGCAGCCTACGAGCAGTACTTC. This encodes CASGAAYEQYF.

V usage is TRBV28 and J usage is TRBJ1-2; D unclear. Germline loops: CDR1 MDHEN, CDR2 SYDVKM. The CDR3 extends over 14 amino acids. V was pared by 5 bases and J by 0 bases, with 10 bases between. Here the CDR3 reads CASSPTGSNYGYTF. For the CDR3, the DNA is TGTGCCAGCAGTCCCACCGGGTCTAACTATGGCTACACCTTC.

V and J are TRBV4-1 and TRBJ2-7; 7 nucleotides line up with TRBD2. The CDR3 sequence is 16 residues long. From germline, CDR1 is MGHRA and CDR2 YSYEKL. The V and J ends lost 1 base and 2 bases, in that order; junction bases with no gene match: 8. CDR3 loop: CASSQGGGPATYEQYF. The CDR3 nucleotides are TGCGCCAGCAGCCAAGGGGGAGGGCCGGCGACCTACGAGCAGTACTTC.